This TCR beta chain originates from a study of sequential checkpoint blockade in melanoma. The wider study: Both treatment sequences were followed by maintenance nivolumab.

Here immunoSEQ multiplex PCR was the method, and the copy in TCRdb shows in-frame clones only, minus some. The table has over 15,000 clones, 70% to 75% seen once. Treatment meaning: randomized to nivolumab then ipilimumab (arm A) or the reverse (arm B). No patient had prior DNA-damaging chemotherapy. From thawed PBMCs, live CD3+CD8+ cells negative for CD19 and CD56 were sorted. The TCR originated in a human donor with melanoma. The starting material was CD8+ T cells sorted from blood (inferred from file names), obtained from a patient given nivolumab and ipilimumab in sequence.

CDR3 sequence reads: CASSLGDRTYMNTEAFF. CDR3 coding DNA: TGTGCCAGCAGCTTAGGGGACAGGACTTACATGAACACTGAAGCTTTCTTT. The V and J genes are TRBV7-8 and TRBJ1-1; 8 bases map to TRBD1. The CDR3 spans 17 residues. Germline loops: CDR1 SGHVS, CDR2 FQNEAQ. J was trimmed by 0 bases and V by 1 base; bases with no gene match: 7.